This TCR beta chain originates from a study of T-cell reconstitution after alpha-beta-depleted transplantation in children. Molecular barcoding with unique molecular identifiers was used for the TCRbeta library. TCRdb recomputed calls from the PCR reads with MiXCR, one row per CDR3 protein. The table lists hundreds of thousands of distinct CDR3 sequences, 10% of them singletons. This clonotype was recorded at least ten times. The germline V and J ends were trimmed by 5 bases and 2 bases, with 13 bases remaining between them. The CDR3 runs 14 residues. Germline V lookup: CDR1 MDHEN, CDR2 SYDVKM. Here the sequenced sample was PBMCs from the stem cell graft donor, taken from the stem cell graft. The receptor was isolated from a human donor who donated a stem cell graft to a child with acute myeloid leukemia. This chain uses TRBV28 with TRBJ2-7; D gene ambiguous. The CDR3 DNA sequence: TGTGCCAGCAGTCCTACCTTGCCCCCCTACGAGCAGTACTTC. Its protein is CASSPTLPPYEQYF.